This paragraph covers one T cell receptor (beta chain) sequence. As yet, its antigen is unknown. A multiplex PCR was run with 60 Vbeta primers and 13 Jbeta primers. Assay: immunoSEQ multiplex PCR; the TCRdb copy retains only in-frame clones and omits some. Here the sample spans around 130,000 clones, more than 70% being singletons. This record belongs to a study of cytomegalovirus exposure and HLA in healthy donors. Study-level points and caveats: In a later analysis, TCR association rates varied by HLA locus: DRB1 most, HLA-C fewest.

Sequences were obtained from PBMCs. The sequence was collected from a human donor in good health.

CDR3 sequence reads: CASSPRTGAYEQYF. DNA for the CDR3: TGCGCCAGCAGTCCTCGGACAGGGGCCTACGAGCAGTACTTC. The chain joins TRBV4-1 to TRBJ2-7; TRBD1 agrees at 9 bases. Trimming removed 6 bases from V and 2 bases from J; junction bases left unmatched: 5. The CDR3 has 14 residues. Germline V gives CDR1 MGHRA, CDR2 YSYEKL.